This T cell receptor beta chain was sequenced during a study of shared clonotypes between healthy human individuals (dated by TCRdb to the early 2020s). With regard to the full study: A couple of women and three men aged 18 to 49 years were included in the cohort. To estimate repertoire size and how much clonotype sharing occurs between individuals, the study deeply sequenced the blood TCR repertoires of five healthy adults. Different laboratories and diverse techniques were used to prepare libraries and sequence TCR repertoires, to increase sequencing depth and limit assay-specific biases. Between about 0.9 and 10 billion PBMCs per donor were obtained by leukapheresis. The investigation overall reported the following: Pairwise subsampling led to the expectation that sequencing depth would affect the degree of clonotype sharing among donors. Because the study included a small number of donors, the genetic and exposure-history diversity represented was limited. Sampling was limited to blood, and TCR repertoires in tissue likely differ from TCR repertoires in blood.

Using the deep immunoSEQ assay, multiplex PCR amplified TCR CDR3 regions from genomic DNA. Genomic DNA extracted from each cell subset was distributed evenly over all wells of several immunoSEQ 96-well plates, and each plate served as one replicate. For unsorted PBMC, roughly 270 ng genomic DNA, equal to 30,000 or so T cell genomes, was loaded into each replicate PCR. Ten immunoSEQ deep assay plates were used to sequence unsorted PBMC genomic DNA. Purified libraries were measured with a Qubit 3.0 fluorometer, size-checked on a Bioanalyzer 2100, and measured again with the KAPA Library Quantification kit. Every immunoSEQ 96-well plate was sequenced on a separate single-read 150-cycle Illumina NextSeq 550 flow cell. The study's own analysis went as follows. Because only junctional sequences without quality scores were contained in the immunoSEQ output, filtering matching that applied to full-length reads could not be performed. To assign V/J genes and CDR3, sequences were annotated using PyIR, a Python wrapper for IgBLAST v1.9, with IMGT germline references. Reads with weak V/J assignments (E-value above 1e-6), missing CDR3, stop codons, out-of-frame junctions, or ambiguous translated residues were removed. V3J clonotypes were defined by identical inferred V gene, J gene, and CDR3 amino acid sequence. To compute the percentage overlap between repertoires, the number of shared unique clonotypes was divided by the size of the smaller repertoire. Richness of each repertoire was evaluated using RTK rarefaction, the Chao1 estimator, and Recon v2.1 estimates of unobserved clonotypes. The clones in this table, taken by TCRdb from immuneACCESS, are in-frame only. Not every clone is retained; where verified, under half of the shortfall comes from an unresolved V gene, and the cause of the rest is unknown. The V and J calls and the clone size are those of that table, but D and trimming were determined from the DNA. The sample table shows some 500,000 clones, and approximately 79% are seen once. The leading ten clones occupy about 12% of the sample.

Including the terminal cysteine and phenylalanine, the CDR3 comprises 14 residues. The DNA shown is the 42-base CDR3, in frame from base 1. For this chain, trimming is 6 bases at the V end and 6 bases at the J end, and the number of junction bases without a gene match is 6. CDR1 and CDR2 are drawn from the germline V gene (reference sequence): WNHNN, SYGVQD. In regard to this clone: Its binding antigen is unknown. The record has no base qualities; no much larger clone is one base away.

The donors were healthy, HIV-negative adults with no recently reported acute infections or vaccinations. Every donor was a Caucasian adult living in Nashville, Tennessee, USA. For unsorted samples, 75 million to 90 million PBMCs were counted, and genomic DNA was extracted using the QIAamp DNA Blood Mini kit. Blood was collected by leukapheresis, and PBMCs were isolated by Ficoll-Histopaque density gradient centrifugation and then cryopreserved in liquid nitrogen vapor phase. This receptor was obtained from a woman aged 40-49 years in good health. Some clones in this sample may be carry-over from other donors' samples. Sequencing was carried out using PBMCs. The chain uses TRBV10-1 and TRBJ2-2; the junction holds 8 bases that match TRBD2. The CDR3 region: CASRGSGDAGELFF. The DNA is TGCGCCAGCAGGGGTAGCGGGGACGCCGGGGAGCTGTTTTTT.